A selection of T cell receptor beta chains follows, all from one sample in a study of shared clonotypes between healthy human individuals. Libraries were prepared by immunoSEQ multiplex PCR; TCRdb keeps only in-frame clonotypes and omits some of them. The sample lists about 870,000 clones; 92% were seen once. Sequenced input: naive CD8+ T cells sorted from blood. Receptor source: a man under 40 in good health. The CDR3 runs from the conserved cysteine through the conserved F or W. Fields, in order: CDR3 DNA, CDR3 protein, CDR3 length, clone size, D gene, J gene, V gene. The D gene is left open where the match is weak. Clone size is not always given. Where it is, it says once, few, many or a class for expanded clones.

cdr3_nt: TGTGCCAGCAGCTTAGTGGTGGGGGCCCACAATGAGCAGTTCTTC; cdr3_aa: CASSLVVGAHNEQFF; cdr3_length: 15; clone_size: .; d_call: .; j_call: TRBJ2-1; v_call: TRBV7-6
cdr3_nt: TGTGCCAGTAGTATAGATTCGTCGTACTCTGGAAACACCATATATTTT; cdr3_aa: CASSIDSSYSGNTIYF; cdr3_length: 16; clone_size: .; d_call: .; j_call: TRBJ1-3; v_call: TRBV19
cdr3_nt: TGTGCCAGCTCCCCCGGGGAGACTAGCAATCAGCCCCAGCATTTT; cdr3_aa: CASSPGETSNQPQHF; cdr3_length: 15; clone_size: .; d_call: .; j_call: TRBJ1-5; v_call: TRBV18
cdr3_nt: TGTGCCAGTAGTATAGTTCATGGGGACACTGAAGCTTTCTTT; cdr3_aa: CASSIVHGDTEAFF; cdr3_length: 14; clone_size: .; d_call: .; j_call: TRBJ1-1; v_call: TRBV19
cdr3_nt: TGTGCCAGCAGCTTAAATTCCAGACAGGCAACTAATGAAAAACTGTTTTTT; cdr3_aa: CASSLNSRQATNEKLFF; cdr3_length: 17; clone_size: .; d_call: .; j_call: TRBJ1-4; v_call: TRBV5-5
cdr3_nt: TGTGCCAGCAGTTTACGGGACAGGGGGCCGGATACGCAGTATTTT; cdr3_aa: CASSLRDRGPDTQYF; cdr3_length: 15; clone_size: .; d_call: TRBD1; j_call: TRBJ2-3; v_call: TRBV27
cdr3_nt: TGTGCCAGCAGCGTATATCAGGACCGGGGTAACTATGGCTACACCTTC; cdr3_aa: CASSVYQDRGNYGYTF; cdr3_length: 16; clone_size: .; d_call: .; j_call: TRBJ1-2; v_call: TRBV9
cdr3_nt: TGTGCCAGCAGCCCCAATGAATACAATGAGCAGTTCTTC; cdr3_aa: CASSPNEYNEQFF; cdr3_length: 13; clone_size: .; d_call: .; j_call: TRBJ2-1; v_call: TRBV6-5
cdr3_nt: TGTGCCAGCAGCCTCACCGGGACAGCCAGCTACGAGCAGTACTTC; cdr3_aa: CASSLTGTASYEQYF; cdr3_length: 15; clone_size: .; d_call: TRBD1; j_call: TRBJ2-7; v_call: TRBV9
cdr3_nt: TGTGCCAGCAGCCCCCACGTCCCAGGGGCCCCGGAGACCCAGTACTTC; cdr3_aa: CASSPHVPGAPETQYF; cdr3_length: 16; clone_size: .; d_call: .; j_call: TRBJ2-5; v_call: TRBV7-8
cdr3_nt: TGTGCCAGCACCCTGACCGGGACAGGGCTAGTCTACGAGCAGTACTTC; cdr3_aa: CASTLTGTGLVYEQYF; cdr3_length: 16; clone_size: .; d_call: TRBD1; j_call: TRBJ2-7; v_call: TRBV27
cdr3_nt: TGTGCCAGCAGATTGGGGGGCACTGAAGCTTTCTTT; cdr3_aa: CASRLGGTEAFF; cdr3_length: 12; clone_size: .; d_call: .; j_call: TRBJ1-1; v_call: TRBV2
cdr3_nt: TGTGCCAGCAGCAAAAGCCAAGTCTACGAGCAGTACTTC; cdr3_aa: CASSKSQVYEQYF; cdr3_length: 13; clone_size: .; d_call: .; j_call: TRBJ2-7; v_call: TRBV7-9
cdr3_nt: TGTGCCAGCAGCGTAGCCACAGGGGGAGACGAGCAGTACTTC; cdr3_aa: CASSVATGGDEQYF; cdr3_length: 14; clone_size: .; d_call: TRBD1; j_call: TRBJ2-7; v_call: TRBV9
cdr3_nt: TGCGCCAGCAGCCAAGGCCCCGGGGCAACCTACGAGCAGTACTTC; cdr3_aa: CASSQGPGATYEQYF; cdr3_length: 15; clone_size: few; d_call: .; j_call: TRBJ2-7; v_call: TRBV4-3
cdr3_nt: TGTGCCAGCAGCCACCCCCGGGACAGGAGCTCCTACAATGAGCAGTTCTTC; cdr3_aa: CASSHPRDRSSYNEQFF; cdr3_length: 17; clone_size: .; d_call: TRBD1; j_call: TRBJ2-1; v_call: TRBV27
cdr3_nt: TGCGCCAGCAGCCAAGACAGGGGAGGAGGCTACACCTTC; cdr3_aa: CASSQDRGGGYTF; cdr3_length: 13; clone_size: .; d_call: .; j_call: TRBJ1-2; v_call: TRBV4-3
cdr3_nt: TGTGCCAGCAGTCATATCCTCCAAGAGACCCAGTACTTC; cdr3_aa: CASSHILQETQYF; cdr3_length: 13; clone_size: .; d_call: .; j_call: TRBJ2-5; v_call: TRBV7-9
cdr3_nt: TGCGCCAGCAGCTTGGTGGGTGGCCTGGGCTACGAGCAGTACTTC; cdr3_aa: CASSLVGGLGYEQYF; cdr3_length: 15; clone_size: .; d_call: .; j_call: TRBJ2-7; v_call: TRBV5-1
cdr3_nt: TGTGCTAGTGGTACGGGACTAGATCTTTACTTC; cdr3_aa: CASGTGLDLYF; cdr3_length: 11; clone_size: .; d_call: TRBD2; j_call: TRBJ2-7; v_call: TRBV12-5
cdr3_nt: TGTGCTAGTGGTACGGAACTTGGCACCGGGGAGCTGTTTTTT; cdr3_aa: CASGTELGTGELFF; cdr3_length: 14; clone_size: .; d_call: .; j_call: TRBJ2-2; v_call: TRBV12-5
cdr3_nt: TGTGCCAGCAGCTCGGGCAATACAGGGGAAAGCTCCTACGAGCAGTACTTC; cdr3_aa: CASSSGNTGESSYEQYF; cdr3_length: 17; clone_size: .; d_call: TRBD1; j_call: TRBJ2-7; v_call: TRBV7-9
cdr3_nt: TGTGCCAGCAGCCCAAACACCGGGGAGCTGTTTTTT; cdr3_aa: CASSPNTGELFF; cdr3_length: 12; clone_size: .; d_call: .; j_call: TRBJ2-2; v_call: TRBV9
cdr3_nt: TGTGCCAGCAGTTCCCTGACAGAAGAGACCCAGTACTTC; cdr3_aa: CASSSLTEETQYF; cdr3_length: 13; clone_size: many; d_call: .; j_call: TRBJ2-5; v_call: TRBV25-1
cdr3_nt: TGTGCCAGCAGTGAATTTTACGAGCAGTACTTC; cdr3_aa: CASSEFYEQYF; cdr3_length: 11; clone_size: .; d_call: .; j_call: TRBJ2-7; v_call: TRBV6-1
cdr3_nt: TGTGCCAGCAGTTCAGCCGGGACAGGAGGAAACACCATATATTTT; cdr3_aa: CASSSAGTGGNTIYF; cdr3_length: 15; clone_size: .; d_call: TRBD1; j_call: TRBJ1-3; v_call: TRBV6-6
cdr3_nt: TGTGCCAGCATGGGACGCCCCAATGAGCAGTTCTTC; cdr3_aa: CASMGRPNEQFF; cdr3_length: 12; clone_size: .; d_call: .; j_call: TRBJ2-1; v_call: TRBV2
cdr3_nt: TGTGCCAGCAGCTATAGCGGTTCCGATACGCAGTATTTT; cdr3_aa: CASSYSGSDTQYF; cdr3_length: 13; clone_size: .; d_call: .; j_call: TRBJ2-3; v_call: TRBV7-9
cdr3_nt: TGTGCCAGCAGGGAAACACATGATAACTATGGCTACACCTTC; cdr3_aa: CASRETHDNYGYTF; cdr3_length: 14; clone_size: .; d_call: .; j_call: TRBJ1-2; v_call: TRBV7-9
cdr3_nt: TGTGCCAGCCTTCTACAGGCGAACACTGAAGCTTTCTTT; cdr3_aa: CASLLQANTEAFF; cdr3_length: 13; clone_size: .; d_call: .; j_call: TRBJ1-1; v_call: TRBV2
cdr3_nt: TGTGCCAGCAGCACCTGGACAGGCGCGAACACTGAAGCTTTCTTT; cdr3_aa: CASSTWTGANTEAFF; cdr3_length: 15; clone_size: .; d_call: TRBD1; j_call: TRBJ1-1; v_call: TRBV7-9
cdr3_nt: TGTGCCAGCAGCTCCAGAAATGAGCAGTTCTTC; cdr3_aa: CASSSRNEQFF; cdr3_length: 11; clone_size: .; d_call: .; j_call: TRBJ2-1; v_call: TRBV7-9
cdr3_nt: TGTGCCAGCAGTTTTTGGGGAGGCCGCACAGATACGCAGTATTTT; cdr3_aa: CASSFWGGRTDTQYF; cdr3_length: 15; clone_size: .; d_call: .; j_call: TRBJ2-3; v_call: TRBV27
cdr3_nt: TGTGCCAGTAGTATTCCGGACAGTTTTCGGAACACTGAAGCTTTCTTT; cdr3_aa: CASSIPDSFRNTEAFF; cdr3_length: 16; clone_size: .; d_call: .; j_call: TRBJ1-1; v_call: TRBV19
cdr3_nt: TGTGCCAGCAGATCCTCGACAGGGTTCAACGAGCAGTACTTC; cdr3_aa: CASRSSTGFNEQYF; cdr3_length: 14; clone_size: .; d_call: TRBD1; j_call: TRBJ2-7; v_call: TRBV6-6
cdr3_nt: TGTGCCAGCAGTAAAGCGGGGCCAGCCCAAGAGACCCAGTACTTC; cdr3_aa: CASSKAGPAQETQYF; cdr3_length: 15; clone_size: .; d_call: TRBD2; j_call: TRBJ2-5; v_call: TRBV13
cdr3_nt: TGCGCCAGCAGCCAAAGTAACATCCACAATGAGCAGTTCTTC; cdr3_aa: CASSQSNIHNEQFF; cdr3_length: 14; clone_size: .; d_call: .; j_call: TRBJ2-1; v_call: TRBV4-3
cdr3_nt: TGCAGCGTTGAATTGCAGGGGGCTGGCGAGCAGTACTTC; cdr3_aa: CSVELQGAGEQYF; cdr3_length: 13; clone_size: .; d_call: TRBD1; j_call: TRBJ2-7; v_call: TRBV29-1
cdr3_nt: TGCAGTGCTAGGCAGGAAGGTGGGGGGTTCTTC; cdr3_aa: CSARQEGGGFF; cdr3_length: 11; clone_size: .; d_call: .; j_call: TRBJ2-1; v_call: TRBV20-1
cdr3_nt: TGTGCCAGCAGCGTTCTAGCGGGAGCCTACAATGAGCAGTTCTTC; cdr3_aa: CASSVLAGAYNEQFF; cdr3_length: 15; clone_size: .; d_call: TRBD2; j_call: TRBJ2-1; v_call: TRBV7-3
cdr3_nt: TGTGCCAGCAGCCCATCCAACTACAATGAGCAGTTCTTC; cdr3_aa: CASSPSNYNEQFF; cdr3_length: 13; clone_size: .; d_call: .; j_call: TRBJ2-1; v_call: TRBV7-8
cdr3_nt: TGTGCCAGCAGTCCAGGAACGGGAGGCCGAGATGAGCAGTTCTTC; cdr3_aa: CASSPGTGGRDEQFF; cdr3_length: 15; clone_size: .; d_call: TRBD2; j_call: TRBJ2-1; v_call: TRBV27
cdr3_nt: TGTGCCAGCAGTAGGACAGGGGAAGAGACCCAGTACTTC; cdr3_aa: CASSRTGEETQYF; cdr3_length: 13; clone_size: .; d_call: TRBD1; j_call: TRBJ2-5; v_call: TRBV28
cdr3_nt: TGTGCCAGCAGTGAAGCTTTAGCGGTGGGGGCCTACGAGCAGTACTTC; cdr3_aa: CASSEALAVGAYEQYF; cdr3_length: 16; clone_size: .; d_call: .; j_call: TRBJ2-7; v_call: TRBV6-1
cdr3_nt: TGTGCCAGCAGTCCGGGACTAGCTTACACAGATACGCAGTATTTT; cdr3_aa: CASSPGLAYTDTQYF; cdr3_length: 15; clone_size: .; d_call: TRBD2; j_call: TRBJ2-3; v_call: TRBV27
cdr3_nt: TGTGCCAGCAGCTTATATTGGGCGGGAGAGGAGGCCGGGGAGCTGTTTTTT; cdr3_aa: CASSLYWAGEEAGELFF; cdr3_length: 17; clone_size: .; d_call: TRBD2; j_call: TRBJ2-2; v_call: TRBV11-2
cdr3_nt: TGTGCCAGCAGCCCGCTAGCGGGAGGGGGCACAGATACGCAGTATTTT; cdr3_aa: CASSPLAGGGTDTQYF; cdr3_length: 16; clone_size: .; d_call: TRBD2; j_call: TRBJ2-3; v_call: TRBV13
cdr3_nt: TGCGCCAGCAGCTCGTTAGGACTGCTCTACGAGCAGTACTTC; cdr3_aa: CASSSLGLLYEQYF; cdr3_length: 14; clone_size: .; d_call: .; j_call: TRBJ2-7; v_call: TRBV5-1
cdr3_nt: TGCAGCGTTGAAGGGCTAGCGGGTATCTACAATGAGCAGTTCTTC; cdr3_aa: CSVEGLAGIYNEQFF; cdr3_length: 15; clone_size: once; d_call: TRBD2; j_call: TRBJ2-1; v_call: TRBV29-1
cdr3_nt: TGTGCCAGCAGCTTATCCCTTTGGACTAGCGGGATCACAGATACGCAGTATTTT; cdr3_aa: CASSLSLWTSGITDTQYF; cdr3_length: 18; clone_size: .; d_call: TRBD2; j_call: TRBJ2-3; v_call: TRBV7-2
cdr3_nt: TGTGCCAGCAGCGACCTGAAGGGATCTAGCACAGATACGCAGTATTTT; cdr3_aa: CASSDLKGSSTDTQYF; cdr3_length: 16; clone_size: .; d_call: .; j_call: TRBJ2-3; v_call: TRBV7-9
cdr3_nt: TGTGCCAGCCGCCGGACTACTAGCGCCCAAGAGACCCAGTACTTC; cdr3_aa: CASRRTTSAQETQYF; cdr3_length: 15; clone_size: .; d_call: TRBD2; j_call: TRBJ2-5; v_call: TRBV9
cdr3_nt: TGTGCCAGCAGCTCACCGGGGCAAAAGAACATTCAGTACTTC; cdr3_aa: CASSSPGQKNIQYF; cdr3_length: 14; clone_size: .; d_call: .; j_call: TRBJ2-4; v_call: TRBV7-9
cdr3_nt: TGTGCCAGCACCCTACGGGACAATTTGGTCCAGCAGTACTTC; cdr3_aa: CASTLRDNLVQQYF; cdr3_length: 14; clone_size: .; d_call: .; j_call: TRBJ2-7; v_call: TRBV28
cdr3_nt: TGTGCCAGCAGCTCCACTAGACTAGCGGGAGGGCCGAACACCGGGGAGCTGTTTTTT; cdr3_aa: CASSSTRLAGGPNTGELFF; cdr3_length: 19; clone_size: .; d_call: TRBD2; j_call: TRBJ2-2; v_call: TRBV7-9
cdr3_nt: TGTGCCAGCAGCTTGCTTTTGGGGAGCGGCGATGAGCAGTTCTTC; cdr3_aa: CASSLLLGSGDEQFF; cdr3_length: 15; clone_size: once; d_call: .; j_call: TRBJ2-1; v_call: TRBV7-9
cdr3_nt: TGTGCCAGCAGTATCCCCTCAAGCGGGGGGCTCTACGAGCAGTACTTC; cdr3_aa: CASSIPSSGGLYEQYF; cdr3_length: 16; clone_size: .; d_call: TRBD2; j_call: TRBJ2-7; v_call: TRBV27
cdr3_nt: TGTGCCAGCAGTGAAAAACAAAATAGGGGTGAACAGCCCCAGCATTTT; cdr3_aa: CASSEKQNRGEQPQHF; cdr3_length: 16; clone_size: .; d_call: .; j_call: TRBJ1-5; v_call: TRBV6-1
cdr3_nt: TGCAGCGTCGGTAATACCGGGGAGCTGTTTTTT; cdr3_aa: CSVGNTGELFF; cdr3_length: 11; clone_size: .; d_call: .; j_call: TRBJ2-2; v_call: TRBV29-1
cdr3_nt: TGTGCCAGCAGCTCGGGGGACAGGATCTACGAGCAGTACTTC; cdr3_aa: CASSSGDRIYEQYF; cdr3_length: 14; clone_size: .; d_call: TRBD1; j_call: TRBJ2-7; v_call: TRBV7-9